The present T cell receptor (beta chain) was sequenced within a study of OX40 agonist ivuxolimab in advanced cancers. Study at large: Administration of intravenous ivuxolimab to patients occurred every 2 weeks at 0.01 to 10 mg/kg. Hepatocellular carcinoma, melanoma, renal cell or head and neck cancer occurred in dose-escalation patients. Points from the study as a whole: On average, CD8+ T cells had more expanded clones than CD4+.

V lost 5 bases and J lost 4, with 14 bases in between. There are 14 residues in the CDR3. Per the germline V gene, CDR1 is SGHTA and CDR2 is FQGNSA. In the case of this clone: What it binds is not known.

The assay was immunoSEQ multiplex PCR, and TCRdb's table has in-frame clones only and misses some. The sample has about 62,000 clones; 92% are singletons. The chain employs TRBV7-2 and TRBJ1-2; TRBD1 is a possible D gene (5 bases). This clonotype originated in an adult with an advanced solid tumor such as melanoma, head and neck, liver or kidney cancer. The sample in question was CD4+ or CD8+ T cells sorted from blood, obtained in a trial of the OX40 agonist ivuxolimab. The CDR3 sequence is CASSPRVPLYGYTF. The CDR3 coding sequence is TGTGCCAGCAGCCCCAGGGTGCCTCTCTATGGCTACACCTTC.